The subject of this entry is one T cell receptor beta chain. Its recognized antigen is unknown. No qualities accompany the bases; no much larger clone lies one base away. The sample belongs to a study of CD8+ T cells in alopecia areata (dated by TCRdb to 2016 to 2019). Broadly, across the study: The treated patients took part in an open-label pilot trial in which moderate-to-severe alopecia areata was treated with oral tofacitinib at 5 to 10 mg twice daily. Disease severity in treated patients was measured with the SALT score, which quantifies the percentage of affected scalp surface area. The study used high-throughput TCRbeta sequencing to examine T cell clonal expansion in alopecia areata, in both the C3H/HeJ mouse model and human patients. Patients received tofacitinib for 6 to 18 months and were then followed off drug for 6 months to check for delayed response and recurrence. TCRbeta CDR3 regions were amplified by immunoSEQ multiplex PCR with 35 Vbeta forward and 13 Jbeta reverse primers. RNA was extracted with the PAXgene miRNA kit for fixed scalp, the miRNeasy kit for PBMCs, and the RNeasy kit for mouse skin. Tofacitinib-treated patients had biopsies at baseline and at 4 and 24 weeks of treatment, with a later scalp biopsy in several patients. In humans, TCRbeta sequencing was performed on scalp tissue and on sorted CD4+ and CD8+ peripheral blood T cells from healthy controls and from patients with patchy or totalis/universalis alopecia areata. Scalp clonality was compared across normal scalp (n=4), patchy alopecia areata scalp (n=8), and alopecia totalis/universalis scalp (n=8). Overall results and qualifications from the work: Because the treated cohort was small and included a single nonresponder, larger studies are needed to assess links between baseline CD8+ expansion and response. Resident alphabeta T cells in normal human skin are also sequenced, complicating scalp TCR repertoire analysis, unlike mouse skin dominated by gammadelta T cells. During tofacitinib treatment, many expanded lesional clones stuck around in both scalp and blood, and this persistence may partly explain why relapse happens after treatment is stopped. Higher clonality and more expanded CD8+ clones were observed in lesional scalp than in normal scalp, particularly in alopecia totalis/universalis, a finding suggestive of antigenic drive. Tofacitinib significantly decreased scalp clonality and the number of expanded CD8+ clones among the top 100 scalp clones. Compared with mice, TCR sequences shared between patients were less clear, possibly partly because of HLA diversity across the patient population.

The library was obtained by the immunoSEQ multiplex PCR assay. For TCR sequencing, RNA was extracted from every sample and reverse transcribed into cDNA to serve as template. First-strand cDNA was synthesized with SuperScript III using a 2:1 mix of oligo-dT and random hexamers. A synthetic immune receptor repertoire was used to gauge amplification bias, and whatever bias remained was removed computationally. From the authors' description of their analysis: Raw reads were preprocessed to remove errors, and CDR3 was defined by IMGT conventions from the conserved cysteine to phenylalanine. To get clonality, Shannon entropy was normalized by log2 of the number of productive unique TCRs and the result was subtracted from 1. Whether each scalp clone was CD4 or CD8 was inferred by checking scalp TCRbeta sequences against the CD4 and CD8 repertoires from sorted blood. What TCRdb holds here is the immuneACCESS table cut down to in-frame rearrangements. Part of the clones is not present; checked against another copy, under half of the missing clones reflect an unresolved V gene, and the others are unexplained. V, J and clone size are taken as reported in that table, and D and trimming were inferred from the DNA itself. This sample comprises some 120,000 clones, around 60% of them detected only once. The ten largest clones add up to roughly 5% of the sample.

Explained via the paper, the time point label denotes: roughly 27 days on oral tofacitinib. The sample's treatment or condition, from its label and the paper: oral pan-JAK inhibitor, 5-10 mg twice daily. Peripheral blood and lesional scalp punch biopsies were obtained from patients with alopecia areata. PBMCs were isolated by density centrifugation and stained for CD3, CD4 and CD8, after which CD4+ and CD8+ T cells were sorted on a FACSAria. The source material was CD4+ T cells sorted from blood, sampled at week 4, from a patient treated with tofacitinib. The clonotype comes from a human donor with alopecia areata.

The DNA reads as follows: TGCAGCGTCGGCAGCCCGGCAGGGAACTATGGCTACACCTTC. This yields the protein CSVGSPAGNYGYTF. This sequence uses TRBV29-1 and TRBJ1-2; TRBD1 is perhaps the D gene, given 5 matching bases. V gives up 6 bases and J gives up 2 bases, and the segment between their germline ends measures 16 bases. The CDR3, from cysteine to phenylalanine, totals 14 residues. Only the CDR3 region is kept as DNA, spanning 42 bases read in frame from base 1. From the germline V gene, CDR1 is SQVTM and CDR2 is ANQGSEA.